The 21 T cell receptor beta chains presented below share a single source sample, sequenced in a study of cytomegalovirus exposure and HLA in healthy donors. The PCR had 60 Vbeta and 13 Jbeta primers. TCRdb's table, derived via immunoSEQ multiplex PCR, lists solely in-frame clones and lacks some. Here the sample spans 200,000 or so clones, 82% being singletons. Source material: PBMCs. The receptors were gathered from a boy aged 2 to 10 in good health and CMV-seronegative.

The chain has TRBV4-2 and TRBJ2-3; 9 bases agree with TRBD2. This CDR3 has 15 residues. The germline V gene encodes CDR1 LGHNA and CDR2 YNFKEQ. Trimming took 4 bases from V and 3 from J; bases not matched to a gene: 5. CDR3 residues: CASSLPGLATDTQYF. In DNA form, the CDR3 reads TGTGCCAGCAGCCTGCCGGGACTAGCAACAGATACGCAGTATTTT.

The chain couples TRBV5-4 to TRBJ2-5; TRBD1 matches 9 bases. The DNA end lines up better with TRBJ2-7; the J call may be wrong. The CDR3 contains 16 residues. Germline CDR1 and CDR2: SGHNT and YYREEE (reference sequence). CDR3 nucleotides: TGTGCCAGCAGCTTGGCCCCGGGACAGGGTTACTACGAGCAGTACTTC. Translation gives CASSLAPGQGYYEQYF.

The genes are TRBV6-6 and TRBJ2-2; no reliable D call. Trimming removed 6 bases from V and 6 bases from J, with 8 bases in between. The CDR3 contains 12 residues. Germline loops: CDR1 MNHNY, CDR2 SVGAGI (reference sequence). CDR3 protein: CASSQQAGELFF. CDR3 DNA sequence: TGTGCCAGCAGCCAGCAGGCCGGGGAGCTGTTTTTT.

The chain joins TRBV18 to TRBJ1-6; the D gene is possibly TRBD1 (6 bases). Germline V gene lookup returns CDR1 KGHSH and CDR2 LQKENI. The CDR3 consists of 15 residues. Trimming pared 2 bases from V and 13 bases from J, leaving 18 bases between. CDR3 coding DNA: TGTGCCAGCTCACCAAATCATCACCAGGGGTCCCCCCTCCACTTT. Its protein is CASSPNHHQGSPLHF.

The V call is TRBV7-8, the J call TRBJ1-5; tentative D call: TRBD1 (6 bases). The V end lost 1 base, the J end lost 2 bases, and 15 bases lay between the germline ends. Per the germline V gene, CDR1 is SGHVS and CDR2 is FQNEAQ. CDR3 length: 17 amino acids. The CDR3, as DNA: TGTGCCAGCAGCTTAGATGCGCAGGGGCGAGGCAATCAGCCCCAGCATTTT. It encodes CASSLDAQGRGNQPQHF.

There are a few counts of this clone. The J gene is TRBJ2-3, the V gene TRBV5-1; the D is unclear. The CDR3 sequence is 15 residues long. Per germline, CDR1 SGHRS and CDR2 YFSETQ. V was shortened by 1 base and J by 0 bases, with 9 bases between the two germline ends. Here the CDR3 reads CASSLRPTSTDTQYF. As DNA, the CDR3 is TGCGCCAGCAGCTTGCGGCCGACTAGCACAGATACGCAGTATTTT.

The chain employs TRBV9 and TRBJ2-7; 7 bases are shared with TRBD1. CDR1 and CDR2 from the germline V gene are SGDLS and YYNGEE. V trimming: 4 bases; J trimming: 5 bases; junction bases outside the gene matches: 9. This CDR3 has 14 amino acids. The DNA of the CDR3 is TGTGCCAGCAGCCCCAACAGGGGTCCCCACGAGCAGTACTTC. It translates to CASSPNRGPHEQYF.

The gene calls are TRBV12-5 and TRBJ2-7; 13 bases agree with TRBD2. Germline CDR1 reads LGHNT; CDR2 reads FRNRAP. Trimming cost V 0 bases and J 0 bases; bases outside gene matches: 8. This CDR3 has 19 amino acids. In DNA form, the CDR3 reads TGTGCTAGTGGTTTGGTAGGGACCTGGACTAGCGGGAGCTCCTACGAGCAGTACTTC. It encodes CASGLVGTWTSGSSYEQYF.

The table lists this clone with a count of one. This chain connects TRBV19 to TRBJ2-7, with D unresolved. Trimming pared 5 bases from V and 1 base from J, leaving 9 bases between. Germline CDR1 is LNHDA and CDR2 is SQIVND (reference sequence). The CDR3 extends over 13 amino acids. The chain's CDR3 is CASSPGLSYEQYF. The CDR3 coding sequence is TGTGCCAGTAGTCCAGGCCTTTCCTACGAGCAGTACTTC.

CDR3 residues: CASRDRVFGAFF. For the CDR3, the DNA is TGTGCCAGCAGGGACAGGGTTTTTGGGGCTTTCTTT. The chain recombines TRBV6-5 with TRBJ1-1, with 8 bases aligning to TRBD1. The CDR3 is 12 amino acids. V trimming: 6 bases; J trimming: 11 bases; junction bases outside the gene matches: 8. Looked up from germline, CDR1 is MNHEY and CDR2 is SVGAGI.

The rearrangement links TRBV5-5 to TRBJ2-1; D remains unclear. CDR1 is SGHKS and CDR2 is YYEKEE in the germline V gene (reference sequence). There are 16 residues in the CDR3. The V end was cut by 4 bases, the J end by 4 bases, with 18 bases between. DNA of the CDR3: TGTGCCAGCAGCCGCTCTTTCACAGAAACTTACAATGAGCAGTTCTTC. Residues: CASSRSFTETYNEQFF.

The chain has TRBV5-1 and TRBJ2-5; TRBD2 matches at 7 bases. CDR1 is SGHRS and CDR2 is YFSETQ in the germline V gene. J gave up 5 bases and V 5 bases, and 9 bases lay outside the gene matches. This CDR3 is built from 14 residues. The CDR3 nucleotides are TGCGCCAGCAGTCTGACGGGGGGTCGGGAGACCCAGTACTTC. The encoded protein is CASSLTGGRETQYF.

This chain joins TRBV7-2 and TRBJ2-7, with D possibly matching TRBD1 (5 bases). Germline lookup yields CDR1 SGHTA and CDR2 FQGNSA. The CDR3 runs 16 residues. Trimming took 4 bases from V and 0 from J, leaving 16 bases between them. As DNA, the CDR3 is TGTGCCAGCAGCTGGGGATACAGGTCCCTCTCCTACGAGCAGTACTTC. Protein sequence: CASSWGYRSLSYEQYF.

The rearrangement uses TRBV30 and TRBJ2-7; possible D gene TRBD1, 6 bases. Germline CDR1 and CDR2: GTSNPN and SVGIG (reference sequence). V shed 5 bases and J shed 9 bases, with 17 bases lying between them. The CDR3 consists of 12 residues. CDR3 loop: CAWAQNRVGQYF. In nucleotides, the CDR3 is TGTGCCTGGGCACAAAACAGGGTCGGGCAGTACTTC.

The CDR3 coding sequence is TGTGCCAGCAGTGTCTCGACCTTTACCGGGGATGGCACTGAAGCTTTCTTT. It codes for CASSVSTFTGDGTEAFF. The V gene is TRBV2, the J gene TRBJ1-1, with unresolved D. CDR3 length: 17 amino acids. Between the trimmed V and J ends, which lost 4 bases and 4 bases, there was a span of 22 bases. CDR1 is SNHLY, CDR2 FYNNEI, per germline. Full variable domain (remainder filled in from reference TRBV2 and TRBJ1-1): EPEVTQTPSHQVTQMGQEVILRCVPISNHLYFYWYRQILGQKVEFLVSFYNNEISEKSEIFDDQFSVERPDGSNFTLKIRSTKLEDSAMYFCASSVSTFTGDGTEAFFGQGTRLTVV.

The gene calls are TRBV5-1 and TRBJ2-3; D gene unclear. The CDR3 runs 13 residues. V lost 2 bases, J lost 6 bases, and 10 bases lay in between. CDR1 and CDR2 from the germline V gene are SGHRS and YFSETQ. The CDR3 is CASSFIPEDTQYF. The DNA for the CDR3 is TGCGCCAGCAGCTTTATCCCCGAGGATACGCAGTATTTT.

This clone was picked up a small number of times. This chain links TRBV7-2 with TRBJ2-5, with 7 bases identical to TRBD2. The CDR3 is 14 residues long. Germline V gives CDR1 SGHTA, CDR2 FQGNSA. J lost 7 bases, V lost 7 bases, and 12 bases had no gene match. Here the CDR3 reads CASNQRGDAGTQYF. The CDR3 nucleotides read TGTGCCAGCAACCAACGGGGGGATGCCGGGACCCAGTACTTC.

The rearrangement joins TRBV7-2 to TRBJ2-3, with 7 bases fitting TRBD2. V lost 4 bases to trimming and J lost 5 bases; unmatched junction nucleotides: 12. The CDR3 is 16 residues long. From germline, CDR1 is SGHTA and CDR2 FQGNSA. The CDR3 sequence: CASSSMTRWEGDTQYF. CDR3 sequence (DNA): TGTGCCAGCAGCTCGATGACTCGGTGGGAGGGAGATACGCAGTATTTT.

The rearrangement links TRBV5-6 to TRBJ1-1; maybe TRBD1 (5 bases). The CDR3 is 17 residues long. CDR1 SGHDT and CDR2 YYEEEE come from the germline V gene. The germline V and J ends were trimmed by 1 base and 0 bases, with 16 bases remaining between them. The CDR3 DNA reads TGTGCCAGCAGCTTGCGTAAGGGACTGACGATGAACACTGAAGCTTTCTTT. Translation gives CASSLRKGLTMNTEAFF.

This clone appeared once. The CDR3 nucleotides are TGTGCCAGCAGTTCCCGACAGGGCGGTGGTGGTGGCTACACCTTC. It is translated as CASSSRQGGGGGYTF. The chain carries TRBV27 and TRBJ1-2; 7 bases are a match to TRBD1. CDR3 length: 15 residues. Germline values: CDR1 MNHEY, CDR2 SMNVEV (reference sequence). V shed 4 bases, J shed 7 bases, and the junction held 12 bases outside the gene matches.

The chain links TRBV25-1 to TRBJ2-1, with TRBD2 matching over 7 bases. This CDR3 contains 15 residues. Germline V gene data show CDR1 as MGHDK and CDR2 as SYGVNS. V was pared by 1 base and J by 3 bases, with 3 bases of the junction left unmatched. The CDR3 is CASSEWGGYYNEQFF. The CDR3 DNA follows: TGTGCCAGCAGTGAATGGGGGGGTTACTACAATGAGCAGTTCTTC.